Below are 8 T cell receptor beta chains sequenced from a single sample in a study of monozygotic twins with inflammatory bowel disease. TCRdb re-called the 5' RACE reads and shows each CDR3 protein once, DNA omitted. This table lists fewer than 450,000 distinct CDR3 sequences. Input material: blood. These receptors were taken from a human donor with ulcerative colitis or Crohn's disease, or a healthy co-twin of an affected twin (not recorded which).

The chain uses TRBV3-1 and TRBJ1-2; TCRdb returns TRBD1, unconfirmable since there is no DNA. The CDR3 has 16 residues. The germline gives CDR1 LGHDT, CDR2 YNNKEL (reference sequence). Here the CDR3 reads CASSQEWTGAIYGYTF.

V gene TRBV18 combines with J gene TRBJ2-1; TCRdb lists TRBD1, though no DNA is available to test this call. CDR3 size: 15 residues. The germline gives CDR1 KGHSH, CDR2 LQKENI. The CDR3 loop reads CASSPQGQGYNEQFF.

The chain carries TRBV30 and TRBJ2-5; checking the TCRdb D call of TRBD2 is not possible without DNA. CDR1 and CDR2 from the germline V gene are GTSNPN and SVGIG (reference sequence). The CDR3 loop spans 13 amino acids. Here the CDR3 reads CAWSGDGGETQYF.

CDR3 in amino acids: CASSYDRYVGELFF. The rearrangement joins TRBV5-6 to TRBJ2-2; the D call from TCRdb, TRBD1, cannot be confirmed without DNA. The length of the CDR3 is 14 residues. From germline, CDR1 is SGHDT and CDR2 YYEEEE.

This CDR3 is CASSYSGGSYEQYF. The chain recombines TRBV6-5 with TRBJ2-7; TCRdb selects TRBD1, and the lack of DNA leaves this call unchecked. CDR1 is MNHEY and CDR2 is SVGAGI in the germline V gene. This CDR3 contains 14 residues.

The gene calls are TRBV5-5 and TRBJ2-1. CDR1 SGHKS and CDR2 YYEKEE come from the germline V gene (reference sequence). The CDR3 runs 16 residues. CDR3 sequence reads: CASSLARSNPYNEQFF.

The chain combines TRBV6-2 or TRBV6-3 with TRBJ2-2; TCRdb's D gene call, TRBD1, goes unchecked for lack of DNA. CDR1 and CDR2 (germline): MNHEY, SVGEGT. CDR3 length equals 14 residues. The CDR3 here is CASNRQGRGGELFF.

The gene calls are TRBV10-3 and TRBJ1-1; there is no DNA to check the TCRdb D call of TRBD1. This CDR3 is 15 amino acids long. Germline loops: CDR1 ENHRY, CDR2 SYGVKD. The CDR3 region is CATCDRGRMNTEAFF.